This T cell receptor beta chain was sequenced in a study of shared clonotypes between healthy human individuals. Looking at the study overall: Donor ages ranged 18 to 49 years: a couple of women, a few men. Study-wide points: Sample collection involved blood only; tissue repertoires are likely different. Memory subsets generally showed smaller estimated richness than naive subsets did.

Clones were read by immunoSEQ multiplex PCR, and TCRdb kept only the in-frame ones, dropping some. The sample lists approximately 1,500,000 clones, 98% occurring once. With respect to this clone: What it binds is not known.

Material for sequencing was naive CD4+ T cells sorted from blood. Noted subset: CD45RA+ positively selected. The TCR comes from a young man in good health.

DNA for the CDR3: TGTGCCAGCAGCCGACAGGGATCTCTTGGCTACACCTTC. Protein: CASSRQGSLGYTF. The chain employs TRBV28 and TRBJ1-2, with 7 bases lining up with TRBD1. The length of the CDR3 is 13 residues. The V gene end was trimmed by 6 bases and the J gene end by 7 bases; junction bases not matched to a gene: 8. In germline, CDR1 is MDHEN, CDR2 SYDVKM.